The 26 T cell receptor beta chains in this list originate from one sample, sequenced in a study of blood T cell repertoires in COVID-19. The assay was immunoSEQ multiplex PCR, and TCRdb's table has in-frame clones only and misses some. The repertoire holds roughly 200,000 clones, with around 88% as singletons. The sample was PBMCs or T cells enriched from blood (not recorded which). The source is a woman between 25 and 40 years old who had been exposed to COVID-19.

The V and J genes are TRBV10-3 and TRBJ2-2; D not certain. Trimming took 4 bases from V and 3 from J, leaving 9 bases between them. The CDR3 loop spans 14 amino acids. Germline V gene data show CDR1 as ENHRY and CDR2 as SYGVKD. The CDR3 region is CAISGLSDTGELFF. The DNA for the CDR3 is TGTGCCATCAGTGGCCTAAGCGACACCGGGGAGCTGTTTTTT.

The V gene is TRBV7-8, the J gene TRBJ1-6; 8 bases map to TRBD1. The CDR3 spans 16 residues. In germline, CDR1 is SGHVS, CDR2 FQNEAQ. After removal of 0 bases from V and 10 bases from J, the junction contained 8 bases not matched to a gene. The CDR3 DNA is TGTGCCAGCAGCTTAGCCGGACAGGGTCCAAGGTCACCCCTCCACTTT. Its translation is CASSLAGQGPRSPLHF. Based on the CDR3 plus reference TRBV7-8 and TRBJ1-6, the full variable domain is GAGVSQSPRYKVAKRGQDVALRCDPISGHVSLFWYQQALGQGPEFLTYFQNEAQLDKSGLPSDRFFAERPEGSVSTLKIQRTQQEDSAVYLCASSLAGQGPRSPLHFGNGTRLTVT.

V usage is TRBV13 and J usage is TRBJ1-1; a weak D match, TRBD1 (5 bases). CDR1 PRHDT and CDR2 FYEKMQ come from the germline V gene (reference sequence). CDR3 length equals 14 residues. Trimming shortened V by 6 bases and J by 5 bases, and 16 bases separated the two germline ends. The CDR3: CASRPERGGTEAFF. Here the CDR3 DNA reads TGTGCCAGCAGACCGGAACGGGGGGGGACTGAAGCTTTCTTT.

The chain is built from TRBV28 and TRBJ2-6, with 7 nucleotides matching TRBD1. The V gene end was trimmed by 6 bases and the J gene end by 2 bases; junction bases not matched to a gene: 4. The germline gives CDR1 MDHEN, CDR2 SYDVKM. This CDR3 is 15 amino acids long. The CDR3 sequence is CASRPTGTGANVLTF. For the CDR3, the DNA is TGTGCCAGCAGGCCGACAGGGACTGGGGCCAACGTCCTGACTTTC.

CDR3: CASSPGQENSPLHF. The CDR3 coding sequence is TGTGCCAGCAGCCCCGGACAGGAAAATTCACCCCTCCACTTT. V is TRBV7-9 and J is TRBJ1-6, with TRBD1 matching over 7 bases. The germline gives CDR1 SEHNR, CDR2 FQNEAQ (reference sequence). The CDR3 totals 14 residues. V lost 5 bases, J lost 7 bases, and 5 bases stayed unmatched.

This sequence joins TRBV12-5 and TRBJ2-1; no reliable D call. The CDR3 loop spans 12 amino acids. The germline V gene has CDR1 LGHNT and CDR2 FRNRAP. V lost 2 bases and J lost 10, with 9 bases in between. CDR3: CASGLPPEEQFF. The DNA for the CDR3 is TGTGCTAGTGGTTTGCCGCCCGAGGAGCAGTTCTTC.

The chain employs TRBV6-5 and TRBJ1-5; possible D gene TRBD1, 5 bases. Trimming took 0 bases from V and 7 from J, leaving 13 bases between them. Germline V gene data show CDR1 as MNHEY and CDR2 as SVGAGI. The CDR3 is 15 amino acids. The CDR3 bases are TGTGCCAGCAGTTACTCGACGGGACTCGGCCAGCCCCAGCATTTT. This codes for CASSYSTGLGQPQHF.

This chain joins TRBV7-2 and TRBJ1-2; 8 bases are shared with TRBD1. CDR1 SGHTA and CDR2 FQGNSA come from the germline V gene. V shed 4 bases and J 5 bases; nucleotides not matched to a gene: 15. The CDR3 loop spans 17 amino acids. DNA of the CDR3: TGTGCCAGCAGCTCACAAGCCGGGACAGGAGCACTGTATGGCTACACCTTC. Protein: CASSSQAGTGALYGYTF.

This sequence joins TRBV3-1 (or the pseudogene TRBV3-2) and TRBJ1-4; the D gene is possibly TRBD1 (6 bases). Between the trimmed V and J ends, which lost 5 bases and 0 bases, there was a span of 13 bases. The germline CDR1 and CDR2 sequences are LGHDT and YNNKEL (reference sequence). This CDR3 contains 16 residues. The chain's CDR3 is CASSKAGVSTNEKLFF. CDR3 nucleotides: TGTGCCAGCAGCAAAGCAGGGGTCTCAACTAATGAAAAACTGTTTTTT.

V is TRBV14 and J is TRBJ1-6; D uncertain. V lost 4 bases and J 14 bases, leaving 12 bases between the germline ends. CDR3 length: 12 residues. Germline CDR1 is SGHDN and CDR2 is FVKESK. The CDR3 loop is CASSLGERTLHF. DNA for the CDR3: TGTGCCAGCAGCCTTGGGGAGAGGACCCTCCACTTT.

This chain links TRBV6-5 with TRBJ2-7, with TRBD1 identical over 8 bases. The V gene's germline CDR1 is MNHEY and CDR2 SVGAGI. With V trimmed by 6 bases and J by 3 bases, 7 bases remained unmatched. There are 14 residues in the CDR3. CDR3 sequence reads: CASSDAGQGYEQYF. The CDR3 DNA follows: TGTGCCAGCAGCGACGCAGGACAGGGCTACGAGCAGTACTTC.

This clone was seen just once. This CDR3 reads CTSSQSPPNTEAFF. The CDR3 DNA reads TGCACCAGCAGCCAAAGCCCACCTAACACTGAAGCTTTCTTT. The V gene is TRBV1, the J gene TRBJ1-1. TRBV1 is a documented pseudogene. This CDR3 region has 14 residues.

J is TRBJ2-1 and V is TRBV11-3, with D perhaps TRBD1 (5 bases). CDR1 is SGHNT and CDR2 is YENEEA in the germline V gene. Trimming pared 1 base from V and 6 bases from J, leaving 7 bases between. This CDR3 is 13 amino acids long. The CDR3 reads CASSLGGPNEQFF. The CDR3 DNA reads TGTGCCAGCAGCTTAGGGGGCCCCAATGAGCAGTTCTTC.

The chain combines TRBV2 with TRBJ1-3; TRBD1 is a possible D gene (5 bases). This CDR3 region has 13 residues. Germline loops: CDR1 SNHLY, CDR2 FYNNEI. With 6 bases removed from V and 1 base from J, the gap between germline ends came to 7 bases. The DNA for the CDR3 is TGTGCCAGCAGAGGGGATTCTGGAAACACCATATATTTT. Amino acid sequence: CASRGDSGNTIYF.

The chain joins TRBV5-1 to TRBJ1-2, with 10 bases that match TRBD1. The CDR3 spans 14 residues. The germline V gene has CDR1 SGHRS and CDR2 YFSETQ. V dropped 3 bases and J dropped 5; count of bases not matched to a gene: 4. The chain's CDR3 is CASSSRTGGYGYTF. In DNA form, the CDR3 reads TGCGCCAGCAGCTCGCGGACAGGGGGGTATGGCTACACCTTC.

This clone was recorded only once. The chain uses TRBV5-6 and TRBJ1-5; no clear D. Germline values: CDR1 SGHDT, CDR2 YYEEEE. V shed 4 bases and J shed 1 base, with 18 bases lying between them. The CDR3 sequence is 17 residues long. CDR3 coding DNA: TGTGCCAGCAGCAACGAACGGGGTCCCCTGAGCAATCAGCCCCAGCATTTT. Protein product: CASSNERGPLSNQPQHF.

V usage is TRBV4-2 and J usage is TRBJ2-5, with D hard to call. Trimming took off 0 bases at V and 0 bases at J, with 11 bases between the two ends. This CDR3 has 16 residues. In germline, CDR1 is LGHNA, CDR2 YNFKEQ. The CDR3 loop reads CASSQELTEYQETQYF. CDR3 coding DNA: TGTGCCAGCAGCCAAGAGCTAACAGAGTACCAAGAGACCCAGTACTTC.

This chain's CDR3 is CASNTGTGAREQYF. The CDR3 coding sequence is TGCGCCAGCAATACCGGGACAGGGGCGCGTGAGCAGTACTTC. The chain employs TRBV10-1 and TRBJ2-5, with 10 bases aligning to TRBD1. The junction had 13 bases not matched to a gene; V was cut back by 7 bases and J by 11 bases. The CDR3 is 14 amino acids. Germline CDR1 is WNHNN and CDR2 is SYGVQD (reference sequence).

This chain joins TRBV7-3 and TRBJ2-2, with TRBD1 matching 7 bases. CDR3 length equals 16 residues. The junction had 11 bases not matched to a gene; V was cut back by 5 bases and J by 5 bases. In germline, CDR1 is SGHTA, CDR2 FQGTGA. CDR3: CASSDYRGGGTGELFF. CDR3 bases: TGTGCCAGCAGCGATTACAGGGGTGGGGGAACCGGGGAGCTGTTTTTT.

The rearrangement links TRBV14 to TRBJ1-2; no clear D. This CDR3 is 15 amino acids long. CDR1 is SGHDN, CDR2 FVKESK, per germline. V gave up 1 base and J gave up 8 bases, with 17 bases separating them. The CDR3 here is CASSQVVAPGSGYTF. For the CDR3, the DNA is TGTGCCAGCAGCCAAGTAGTAGCGCCGGGTTCGGGCTACACCTTC.

This rearrangement joins TRBV5-4 to TRBJ1-4; 7 nucleotides agree with TRBD1. Germline V lookup: CDR1 SGHNT, CDR2 YYREEE (reference sequence). Unmatched junction bases numbered 3, after V lost 0 bases and J lost 7 bases. There are 14 residues in the CDR3. CDR3 sequence reads: CASSLAGGSEKLFF. The CDR3 nucleotides are TGTGCCAGCAGCTTGGCAGGGGGAAGTGAAAAACTGTTTTTT.

CDR3 protein: CASSLGGGADTQYF. The CDR3 region has the DNA TGTGCCAGCAGCTTAGGCGGGGGAGCAGATACGCAGTATTTT. This rearrangement joins TRBV7-3 to TRBJ2-3; 7 bases map to TRBD2. The length of the CDR3 is 14 residues. The junction had 3 bases not matched to a gene; V was cut back by 2 bases and J by 4 bases. Germline V gene lookup returns CDR1 SGHTA and CDR2 FQGTGA.

This clone was seen only once. The J gene is TRBJ1-5, the V gene TRBV9; maybe TRBD1 (5 bases). The CDR3 extends over 15 amino acids. The germline V gene has CDR1 SGDLS and CDR2 YYNGEE. The germline V and J ends were trimmed by 0 bases and 6 bases, with 13 bases remaining between them. CDR3 sequence reads: CASSVGQGEGQPQHF. In nucleotides, the CDR3 is TGTGCCAGCAGCGTAGGGCAGGGCGAAGGTCAGCCCCAGCATTTT.

This sequence joins TRBV6-4 and TRBJ2-2; D might be TRBD1 (7 bases). Trimming left V 10 bases short and J 3 bases short, with 15 bases between. The CDR3 length is 14 residues. Looked up from germline, CDR1 is MRHNA and CDR2 is SNTAGT. CDR3 sequence: CATRRDRDTGELFF. The DNA of the CDR3 is TGTGCCACCAGGAGGGACAGAGACACCGGGGAGCTGTTTTTT.

V is TRBV21-1 and J is TRBJ2-2; the listed D gene, TRBD2, was not tested against the DNA. TRBV21-1 is deemed a pseudogene. This CDR3 has 15 amino acids. CDR3 amino acids: CASSSCTRDTGELFF. In DNA, the CDR3 is TGTGCCAGCAGCTCCTGCACTCGGGACACCGGGGAGCTGTTTTTT.

The rearrangement links TRBV10-3 to TRBJ2-7; the match to TRBD1 covers 7 bases. V lost 6 bases and J lost 5; bases outside the gene matches: 4. The CDR3 covers 12 residues. Germline CDR1 reads ENHRY; CDR2 reads SYGVKD. The CDR3 bases are TGTGCCATCAGCCTCGACAGGGACGAGCAGTACTTC. It yields the protein CAISLDRDEQYF.